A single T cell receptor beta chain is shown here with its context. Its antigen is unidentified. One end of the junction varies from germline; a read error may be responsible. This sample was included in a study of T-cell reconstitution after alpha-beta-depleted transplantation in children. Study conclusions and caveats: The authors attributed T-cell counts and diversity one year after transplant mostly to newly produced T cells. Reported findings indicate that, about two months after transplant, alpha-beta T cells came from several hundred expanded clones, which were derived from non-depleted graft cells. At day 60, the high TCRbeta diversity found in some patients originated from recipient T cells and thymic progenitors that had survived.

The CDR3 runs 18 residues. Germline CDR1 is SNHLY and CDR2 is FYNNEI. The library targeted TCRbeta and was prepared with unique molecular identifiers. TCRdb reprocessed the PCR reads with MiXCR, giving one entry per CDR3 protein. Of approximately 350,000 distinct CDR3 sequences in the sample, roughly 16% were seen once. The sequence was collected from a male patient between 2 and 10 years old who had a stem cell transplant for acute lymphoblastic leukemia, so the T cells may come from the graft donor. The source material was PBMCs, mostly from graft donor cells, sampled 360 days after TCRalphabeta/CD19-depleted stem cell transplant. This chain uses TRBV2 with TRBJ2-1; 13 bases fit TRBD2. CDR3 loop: CTSSDGLAGVFSYNEQFF. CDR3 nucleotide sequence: TGTACCAGCAGTGACGGACTAGCGGGAGTATTTTCCTACAATGAGCAGTTCTTC.